There are many counts of the clone carrying this TCR beta chain. The antigen is unknown. The data stem from a study of blood T cells in healthy people across ages. V lost 1 base and J lost 0; bases outside the gene matches: 7. The CDR3 runs to 19 residues. Germline V gene data show CDR1 as SGHTA and CDR2 as FQGNSA. A second roughly 6 to 11 cycle PCR used barcoded and J-beta primers. In TCRdb, the 5' RACE reads were re-called with MiXCR into one record per CDR3 protein. The top ten hold about a quarter of the sample, which has hundreds of thousands of distinct CDR3 sequences, about 61% seen once. Whole-study findings and limits: The percentage of naive T cells correlated strongly with TCR beta diversity. As age increased, TCR beta diversity per million T cells fell in a roughly linear fashion.

Each donor was a healthy Caucasian individual from Russia, aged 6 to 90. Sequencing used blood. The chain recombines TRBV7-2 with TRBJ2-6; 9 positions match TRBD2. The TCR sequence derives from a man aged 35 to 55 in good health. In DNA form, the CDR3 reads TGTGCCAGCAGCTTAGGTGTGCTTAGCGGGGGCTCTGGGGCCAACGTCCTGACTTTC. This sequence encodes CASSLGVLSGGSGANVLTF.